A selection of T cell receptor beta chains follows, all from one sample in a study of blood T cell repertoires in COVID-19. Here immunoSEQ multiplex PCR was the method, and the copy in TCRdb shows in-frame clones only, minus some. The sample includes over 250,000 clones, nearly 90% of them seen just once. Sequencing used PBMCs or T cells enriched from blood (not recorded which). Receptors were obtained from a woman aged 60 to 75 who had recovered from COVID-19. The CDR3 runs from the conserved cysteine through the conserved F or W. The D gene is left open where the match is weak. A row's size may be missing; if present it is once, few, many or a size class.

d_call j_call v_call clone_size cdr3_aa cdr3_nt
NA TRBJ1-1 TRBV5-1 NA CASRDGQPNTEAFF TGCGCCAGCAGGGACGGACAACCGAACACTGAAGCTTTCTTT
NA TRBJ2-1 TRBV9 NA CASSVEVAGSHNEQFF TGTGCCAGCAGCGTAGAGGTCGCAGGGTCCCACAATGAGCAGTTCTTC
NA TRBJ1-1 TRBV21-1 NA CASSKDERTARTEAFF TGTGCCAGCAGCAAAGACGAAAGGACAGCTCGCACTGAAGCTTTCTTT
NA TRBJ2-1 TRBV4-1 NA CASSQESRGLAAYNEQFF TGCGCCAGCAGCCAAGAATCTAGGGGCCTCGCGGCCTACAATGAGCAGTTCTTC
TRBD1 TRBJ1-5 TRBV25-1 NA CASGQGIQPQHF TGTGCCAGCGGACAGGGGATTCAGCCCCAGCATTTT
TRBD1 TRBJ2-1 TRBV2 NA CASSTTGAFF TGTGCCAGCAGTACGACAGGGGCGTTCTTC
TRBD2 TRBJ2-5 TRBV2 NA CASPKGERGAQETQYF TGTGCCAGCCCGAAGGGGGAGCGGGGGGCACAAGAGACCCAGTACTTC
NA TRBJ1-1 TRBV18 NA CASSESGLNTEAFF TGTGCCAGCTCAGAGTCAGGATTGAACACTGAAGCTTTCTTT
TRBD2 TRBJ2-3 TRBV2 NA CASSDSLAASTDTQYF TGTGCCAGCAGTGACTCACTAGCGGCTAGCACAGATACGCAGTATTTT
NA TRBJ1-2 TRBV28 NA CASSPGLPDYGYTF TGTGCCAGCAGCCCAGGGTTGCCGGACTATGGCTACACCTTC
TRBD1 TRBJ1-6 TRBV5-1 NA CASSAGQAGNSPLHF TGCGCCAGCAGCGCGGGACAGGCTGGTAATTCACCCCTCCACTTT
TRBD2 TRBJ2-1 TRBV9 NA CASSVGGRGYNEQFF TGTGCCAGCAGCGTAGGCGGGAGGGGTTACAATGAGCAGTTCTTC
NA TRBJ1-4 TRBV3-1/TRBV3-2 once CASSPSSSLEKLFF TGTGCCAGCAGCCCCTCGTCTTCACTGGAAAAACTGTTTTTT
NA TRBJ1-1 TRBV7-9 NA CASSLNKPGNTEAFF TGTGCCAGCAGCTTAAATAAGCCCGGGAACACTGAAGCTTTCTTT
NA TRBJ2-2 TRBV5-1 NA CASSLGSGVTGELFF TGCGCCAGCAGCTTGGGATCAGGGGTCACCGGGGAGCTGTTTTTT
NA TRBJ1-5 TRBV19 few CASTKGDGENQPQHF TGTGCCAGTACCAAGGGGGACGGGGAAAATCAGCCCCAGCATTTT
TRBD1 TRBJ1-1 TRBV5-1 NA CASSLSTGGMTEAFF TGCGCCAGCAGCTTGTCGACAGGGGGGATGACTGAAGCTTTCTTT
NA TRBJ1-2 TRBV5-6 few CASSRPPDLYGYTF TGTGCCAGCAGCCGACCTCCAGACTTATATGGCTACACCTTC
NA TRBJ1-1 TRBV10-3 once CAISETGKDTEAFF TGTGCCATCAGTGAGACAGGAAAGGACACTGAAGCTTTCTTT
NA TRBJ2-1 TRBV14 NA CASSPLGAGGYNEQFF TGTGCCAGCAGCCCGTTGGGAGCGGGCGGGTACAATGAGCAGTTCTTC
NA TRBJ1-2 TRBV28 NA CASSAPREGYTF TGTGCCAGCAGCGCCCCCAGGGAAGGCTACACCTTC
NA TRBJ1-2 TRBV7-8 NA CASSSSGANYGYTF TGTGCCAGCAGCTCTAGCGGAGCTAACTATGGCTACACCTTC
NA TRBJ1-3 TRBV3-1/TRBV3-2 NA CASSQARATIYF TGTGCCAGCAGCCAAGCAAGAGCCACCATATATTTT
NA TRBJ1-3 TRBV4-1 NA CASSQGGFSGNTIYF TGCGCCAGCAGCCAAGGGGGCTTCTCTGGAAACACCATATATTTT